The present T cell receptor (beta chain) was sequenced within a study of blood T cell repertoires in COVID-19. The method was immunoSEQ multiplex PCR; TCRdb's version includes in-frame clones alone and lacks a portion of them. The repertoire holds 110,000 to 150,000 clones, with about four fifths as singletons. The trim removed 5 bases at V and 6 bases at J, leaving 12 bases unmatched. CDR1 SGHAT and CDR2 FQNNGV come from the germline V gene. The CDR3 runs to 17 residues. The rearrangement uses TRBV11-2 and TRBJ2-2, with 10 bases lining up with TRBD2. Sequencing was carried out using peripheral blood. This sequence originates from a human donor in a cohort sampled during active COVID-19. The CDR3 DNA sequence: TGTGCCAGCAGCACTAGGAGCGGGAGGGCAATTCCCGGGGAGCTGTTTTTT. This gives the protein CASSTRSGRAIPGELFF.